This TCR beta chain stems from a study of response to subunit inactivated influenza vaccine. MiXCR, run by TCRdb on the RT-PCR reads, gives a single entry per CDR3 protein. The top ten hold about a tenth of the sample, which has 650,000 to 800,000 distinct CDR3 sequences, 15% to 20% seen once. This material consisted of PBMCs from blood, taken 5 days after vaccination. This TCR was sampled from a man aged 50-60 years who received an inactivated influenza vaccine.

The CDR3, as DNA: TGTGCCAGCAGCTTGGGCCCGGGACAACAGATAACCGGGGAGCTGTTTTTT. Its protein product is CASSLGPGQQITGELFF. V gene TRBV12-3 or TRBV12-4 combines with J gene TRBJ2-2; TRBD1 might be the D (6 bases). The V end was cut by 6 bases, the J end by 5 bases, with 22 bases between. The CDR3 has 17 amino acids.